This T cell receptor beta chain emerged from a study of T cells in Graves' hyperthyroidism and ophthalmopathy. Regarding the study as a whole: Researchers report that a 13 V-J model separated ophthalmopathy from stable hyperthyroidism. The model's output predicted ophthalmopathy at a median of around 6.9 months prior to onset. Most clonotypes that expanded in the thyroid above 0.001 also showed up in blood.

From RNA transcripts, TCR beta CDR3 regions were amplified. A set of HTBI primers served as the primers for a first-round RT-PCR of the TCR CDR3. One entry per CDR3 protein results from TCRdb running MiXCR on the multiplex PCR reads. The data show 350,000 to 400,000 distinct CDR3 sequences, 15% seen once. Germline assignment: CDR1 MNHEY and CDR2 SMNVEV (reference sequence). The CDR3 extends over 14 amino acids. V was clipped by 4 bases and J by 7 bases; unmatched bases: 6. With respect to this clonotype: Its antigen is still unknown.

Sequencing input: blood. This clonotype was sampled from a woman in her thirties with Graves' hyperthyroidism. V gene TRBV27 combines with J gene TRBJ1-1; TRBD1 matches 10 bases. DNA of the CDR3: TGTGCCAGCAGTTGGGGGACAGGGGTTGATGAAGCTTTCTTT. Translated, it gives CASSWGTGVDEAFF.